Described below is a single TCR beta chain sequence and its context. These data come from a study of blood T cell repertoires in COVID-19. Study as a whole: COVID-19 samples collected from the United States, Italy and Spain covered acute and convalescent phases. The cDNA or gDNA used as material had been derived from T cells, B-cell-depleted T cells, or PBMCs.

In the original analysis: Cell counts per sample came from amplifying reference gene primers. Produced via immunoSEQ multiplex PCR; TCRdb's table is partial and in-frame only. V, J and clone size reflect that table, while D and trimming were determined from the DNA. The top ten hold around 7% of the sample, which has about 190,000 clones, around 90% seen once. In germline, CDR1 is KGHDR, CDR2 SFDVKD. This CDR3 region has 12 residues. Trimming took off 7 bases at V and 6 bases at J, with 9 bases between the two ends. This chain uses TRBV24-1 with TRBJ2-4, with D possibly matching TRBD1 (6 bases). The receptor was isolated from a man in his forties with acute or convalescent COVID-19. Sequencing was performed on peripheral blood. The CDR3 here is CATRGAGNIQYF. In nucleotides, the CDR3 is TGTGCCACCAGGGGGGCCGGAAACATTCAGTACTTC.